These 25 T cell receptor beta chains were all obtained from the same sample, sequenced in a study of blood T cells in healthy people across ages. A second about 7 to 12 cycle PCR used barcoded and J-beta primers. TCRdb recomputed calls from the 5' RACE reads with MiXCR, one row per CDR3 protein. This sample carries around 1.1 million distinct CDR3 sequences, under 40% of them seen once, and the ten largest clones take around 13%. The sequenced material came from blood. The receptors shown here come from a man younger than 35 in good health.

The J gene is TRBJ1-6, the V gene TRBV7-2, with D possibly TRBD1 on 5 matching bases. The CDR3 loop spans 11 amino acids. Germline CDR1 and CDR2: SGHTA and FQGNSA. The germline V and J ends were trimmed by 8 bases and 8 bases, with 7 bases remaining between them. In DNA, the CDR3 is TGTGCCAGCCAAGGGGATTCACCCCTCCACTTT. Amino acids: CASQGDSPLHF.

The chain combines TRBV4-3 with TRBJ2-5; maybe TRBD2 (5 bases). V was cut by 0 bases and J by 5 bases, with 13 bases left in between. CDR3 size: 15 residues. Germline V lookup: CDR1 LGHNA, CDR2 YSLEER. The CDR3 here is CASSQEPGTEETQYF. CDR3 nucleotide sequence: TGCGCCAGCAGCCAAGAGCCGGGAACAGAGGAGACCCAGTACTTC.

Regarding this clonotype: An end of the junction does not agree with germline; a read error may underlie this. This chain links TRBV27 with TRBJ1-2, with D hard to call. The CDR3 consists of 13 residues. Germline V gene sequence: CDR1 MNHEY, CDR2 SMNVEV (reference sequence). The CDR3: CASSPTIFYGYIF. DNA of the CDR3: TGTGCCAGCAGTCCGACTATTTTCTATGGCTACATCTTC.

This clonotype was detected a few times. The CDR3 sequence: CASSPFPVGTSYEQYF. In DNA, the CDR3 is TGTGCCAGCAGCCCCTTTCCGGTAGGAACTTCATACGAGCAGTACTTC. The chain carries TRBV7-2 and TRBJ2-7; D remains ambiguous. The CDR3 consists of 16 residues. Germline assignment: CDR1 SGHTA and CDR2 FQGNSA. V lost 5 bases and J 4 bases, leaving 21 bases between the germline ends.

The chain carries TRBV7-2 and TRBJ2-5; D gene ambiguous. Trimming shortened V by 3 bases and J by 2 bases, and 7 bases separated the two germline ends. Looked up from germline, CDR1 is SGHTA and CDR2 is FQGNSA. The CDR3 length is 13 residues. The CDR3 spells CASSLAEQETQYF. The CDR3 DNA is TGTGCCAGCAGCTTGGCTGAACAAGAGACCCAGTACTTC.

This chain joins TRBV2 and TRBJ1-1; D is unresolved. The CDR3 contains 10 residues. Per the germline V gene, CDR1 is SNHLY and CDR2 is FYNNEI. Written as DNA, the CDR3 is TGTGCAACGGTATACACTGAAGCTTTCTTT. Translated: CATVYTEAFF.

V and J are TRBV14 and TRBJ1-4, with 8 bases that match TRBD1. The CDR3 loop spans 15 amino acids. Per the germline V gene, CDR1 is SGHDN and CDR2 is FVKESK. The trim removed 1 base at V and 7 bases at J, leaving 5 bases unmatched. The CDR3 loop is CASSQVGGQAEKLFF. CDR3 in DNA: TGTGCCAGCAGCCAAGTGGGGGGACAGGCTGAAAAACTGTTTTTT.

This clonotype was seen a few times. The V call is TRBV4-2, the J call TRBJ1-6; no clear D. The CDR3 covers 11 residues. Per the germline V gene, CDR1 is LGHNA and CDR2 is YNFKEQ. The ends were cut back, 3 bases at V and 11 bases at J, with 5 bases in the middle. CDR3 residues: CASSQGTPLHF. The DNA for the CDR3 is TGTGCCAGCAGCCAGGGGACACCCCTCCACTTT.

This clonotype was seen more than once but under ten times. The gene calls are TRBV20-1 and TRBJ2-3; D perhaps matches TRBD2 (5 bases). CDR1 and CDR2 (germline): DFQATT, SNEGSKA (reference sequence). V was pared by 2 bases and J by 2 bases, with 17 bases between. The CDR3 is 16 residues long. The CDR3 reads CSARSRLAHFTDTQYF. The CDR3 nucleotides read TGCAGTGCTAGATCAAGGCTAGCCCATTTCACAGATACGCAGTATTTT.

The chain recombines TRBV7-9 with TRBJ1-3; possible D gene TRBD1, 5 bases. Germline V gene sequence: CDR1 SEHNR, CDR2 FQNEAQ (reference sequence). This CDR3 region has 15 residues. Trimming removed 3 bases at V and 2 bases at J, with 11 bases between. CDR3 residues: CASSFRAETGNTIYF. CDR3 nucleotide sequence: TGTGCCAGCAGCTTCAGGGCAGAAACTGGAAACACCATATATTTT.

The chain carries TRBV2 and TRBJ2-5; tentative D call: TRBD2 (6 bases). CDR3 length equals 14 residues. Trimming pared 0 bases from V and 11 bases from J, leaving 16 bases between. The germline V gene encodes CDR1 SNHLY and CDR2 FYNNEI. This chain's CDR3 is CASSEAAGLDEQYF. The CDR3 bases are TGTGCCAGCAGTGAAGCCGCGGGGCTGGATGAGCAGTACTTC.

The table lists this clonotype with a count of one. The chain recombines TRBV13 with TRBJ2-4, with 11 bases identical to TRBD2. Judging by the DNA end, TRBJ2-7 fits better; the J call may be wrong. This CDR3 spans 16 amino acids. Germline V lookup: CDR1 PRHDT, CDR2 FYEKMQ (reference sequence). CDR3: CASSSSLAGGAYEQYF. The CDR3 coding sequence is TGTGCCAGCAGCTCCTCTCTAGCGGGGGGTGCCTACGAGCAGTACTTC.

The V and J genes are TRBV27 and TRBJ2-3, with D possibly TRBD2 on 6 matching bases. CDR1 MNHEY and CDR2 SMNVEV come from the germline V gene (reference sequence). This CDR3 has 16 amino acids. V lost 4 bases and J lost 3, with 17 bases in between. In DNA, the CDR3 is TGTGCCAGCAGTTCCCCTCTGGGGGGTAGTACAGATACGCAGTATTTT. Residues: CASSSPLGGSTDTQYF.

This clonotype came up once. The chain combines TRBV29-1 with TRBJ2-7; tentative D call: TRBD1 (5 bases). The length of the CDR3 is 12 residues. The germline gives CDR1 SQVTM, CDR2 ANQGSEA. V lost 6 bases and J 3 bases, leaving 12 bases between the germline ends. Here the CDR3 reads CSVRRANYEQYF. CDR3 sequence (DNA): TGCAGCGTGCGCAGGGCGAACTACGAGCAGTACTTC.

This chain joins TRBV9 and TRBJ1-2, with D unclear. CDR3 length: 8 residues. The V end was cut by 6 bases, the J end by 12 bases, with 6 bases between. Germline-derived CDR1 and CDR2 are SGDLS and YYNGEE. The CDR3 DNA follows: TGTGCCAGCAACCCCGACACCTTC. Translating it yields CASNPDTF.

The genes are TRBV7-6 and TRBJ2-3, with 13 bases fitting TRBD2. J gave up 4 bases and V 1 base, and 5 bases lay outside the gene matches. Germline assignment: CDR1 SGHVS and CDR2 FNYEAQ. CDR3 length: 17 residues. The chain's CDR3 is CASSLVTSGGAADTQYF. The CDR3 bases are TGTGCCAGCAGCTTAGTCACTAGCGGGGGGGCCGCAGATACGCAGTATTTT.

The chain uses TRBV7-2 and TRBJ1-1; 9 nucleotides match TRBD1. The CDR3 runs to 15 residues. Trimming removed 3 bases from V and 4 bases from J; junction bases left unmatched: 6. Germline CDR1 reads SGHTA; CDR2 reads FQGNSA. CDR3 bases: TGTGCCAGCAGCTTTACAGGGGGCGCAAGCACTGAAGCTTTCTTT. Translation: CASSFTGGASTEAFF. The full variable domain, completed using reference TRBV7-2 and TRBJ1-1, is GAGVSQSPSNKVTEKGKDVELRCDPISGHTALYWYRQSLGQGLEFLIYFQGNSAPDKSGLPSDRFSAERTGGSVSTLTIQRTQQEDSAVYLCASSFTGGASTEAFFGQGTRLTVV.

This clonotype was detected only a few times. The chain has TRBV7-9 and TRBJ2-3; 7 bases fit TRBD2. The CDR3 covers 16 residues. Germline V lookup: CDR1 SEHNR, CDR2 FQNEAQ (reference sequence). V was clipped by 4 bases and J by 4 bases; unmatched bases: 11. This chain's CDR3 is CASSSRRLAVPDTQYF. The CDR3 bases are TGTGCCAGCAGCTCCAGACGGCTAGCGGTTCCAGATACGCAGTATTTT.

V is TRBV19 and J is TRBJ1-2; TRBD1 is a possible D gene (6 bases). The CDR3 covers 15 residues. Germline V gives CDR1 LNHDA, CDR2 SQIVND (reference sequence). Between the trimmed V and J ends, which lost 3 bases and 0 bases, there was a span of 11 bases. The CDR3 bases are TGTGCCAGTAGTATCGGATCAGGGGCTAACTATGGCTACACCTTC. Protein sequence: CASSIGSGANYGYTF. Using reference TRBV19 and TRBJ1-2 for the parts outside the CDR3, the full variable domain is DGGITQSPKYLFRKEGQNVTLSCEQNLNHDAMYWYRQDPGQGLRLIYYSQIVNDFQKGDIAEGYSVSREKKESFPLTVTSAQKNPTAFYLCASSIGSGANYGYTFGSGTRLTVV.

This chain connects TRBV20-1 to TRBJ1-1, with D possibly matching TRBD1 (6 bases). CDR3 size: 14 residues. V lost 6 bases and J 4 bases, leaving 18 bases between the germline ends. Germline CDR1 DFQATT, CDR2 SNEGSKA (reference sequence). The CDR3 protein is CSARDMFLGTEAFF. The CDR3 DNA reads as TGCAGTGCCCGGGACATGTTTCTTGGCACTGAAGCTTTCTTT.

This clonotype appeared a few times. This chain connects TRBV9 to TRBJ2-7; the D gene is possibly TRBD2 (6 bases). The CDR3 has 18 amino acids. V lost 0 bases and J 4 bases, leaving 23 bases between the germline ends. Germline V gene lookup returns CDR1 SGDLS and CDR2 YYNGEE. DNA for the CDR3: TGTGCCAGCAGCGTAGAGGTGGAGGGGCGCGAAACCAGTTACGAGCAGTACTTC. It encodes CASSVEVEGRETSYEQYF.

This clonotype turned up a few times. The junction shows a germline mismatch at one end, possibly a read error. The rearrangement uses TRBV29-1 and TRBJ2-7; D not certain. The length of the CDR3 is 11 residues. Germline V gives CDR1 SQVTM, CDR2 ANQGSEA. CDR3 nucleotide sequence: TGCAGCGGTGAAGCCAACTACGAGCAGTACTTC. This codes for CSGEANYEQYF.

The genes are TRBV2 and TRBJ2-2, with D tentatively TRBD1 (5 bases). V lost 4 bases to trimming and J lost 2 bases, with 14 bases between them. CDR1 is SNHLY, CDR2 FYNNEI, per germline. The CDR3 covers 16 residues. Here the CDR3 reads CASSGGAISNTGELFF. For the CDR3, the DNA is TGTGCCAGCAGTGGGGGCGCAATCTCCAACACCGGGGAGCTGTTTTTT. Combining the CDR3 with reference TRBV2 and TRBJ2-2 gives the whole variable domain EPEVTQTPSHQVTQMGQEVILRCVPISNHLYFYWYRQILGQKVEFLVSFYNNEISEKSEIFDDQFSVERPDGSNFTLKIRSTKLEDSAMYFCASSGGAISNTGELFFGEGSRLTVL.

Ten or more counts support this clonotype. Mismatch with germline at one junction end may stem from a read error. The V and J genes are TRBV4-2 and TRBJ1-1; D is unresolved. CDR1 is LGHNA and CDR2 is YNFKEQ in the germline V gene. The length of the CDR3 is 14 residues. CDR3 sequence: CASSQEGGNTEAFF. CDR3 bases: TGCGCCAGCAGCCAAGAGGGAGGGAACACTGAAGCTTTCTTT.

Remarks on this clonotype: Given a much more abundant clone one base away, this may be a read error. CDR3 coding DNA: TGTGCCAGCAGCCTTCTAGCGGGGGGCCGCAATGAGCAGTACTTC. Translating it yields CASSLLAGGRNEQYF. The chain couples TRBV7-9 to TRBJ2-1, with 11 bases that match TRBD2. The end of the DNA aligns better with TRBJ2-7, so the J call may be wrong. The CDR3 has 15 residues. CDR1 and CDR2 from the germline V gene are SEHNR and FQNEAQ (reference sequence).